Listed below are T cell receptor beta chains from one sample, sequenced in a study of identical twins. TCRdb reanalysed the 5' RACE reads using MiXCR and keeps one entry per CDR3 protein. The sample contains some 600,000 distinct CDR3 sequences, 7.1% of which appear only once. The data also belong to a second study, concerning yellow fever vaccine responses in identical twins.

Sequenced input: PBMCs. These receptors originate from a woman under 30 in good health. The CDR3 runs from the conserved cysteine through the conserved F or W. A D gene is named only where the DNA matches it firmly. Expanded clones get a size class; other rows say once, few or many, or leave the size out.

d_call: NA; v_call: TRBV12-3/TRBV12-4; j_call: TRBJ1-2; clone_size: many; cdr3_nt: TGTGCCAGCAGTTTAGGGGCCGGCAATAGCTACTATGGCTACACCTTC; cdr3_aa: CASSLGAGNSYYGYTF
d_call: TRBD1; v_call: TRBV12-3/TRBV12-4; j_call: TRBJ2-2; clone_size: many; cdr3_nt: TGTGCCAGCAGGGGGACAGGGGACACCGGGGAGCTGTTTTTT; cdr3_aa: CASRGTGDTGELFF
d_call: NA; v_call: TRBV25-1; j_call: TRBJ1-2; clone_size: few; cdr3_nt: TGTGCCAGCAGGGATCGAGGGCGGGGTCTATCATCTGGCTACACCTTC; cdr3_aa: CASRDRGRGLSSGYTF
d_call: NA; v_call: TRBV21-1; j_call: TRBJ2-2; clone_size: NA; cdr3_nt: TGTGCCAGCAGCAATCCAGCGGAAGGTTCTGGGGAGCTGTTTTTT; cdr3_aa: CASSNPAEGSGELFF
d_call: NA; v_call: TRBV12-3/TRBV12-4; j_call: TRBJ2-2; clone_size: many; cdr3_nt: TGTGCCAGCAGTGAGGTAACCGGGGAGCTGTTTTTT; cdr3_aa: CASSEVTGELFF
d_call: TRBD2; v_call: TRBV12-3/TRBV12-4; j_call: TRBJ2-2; clone_size: NA; cdr3_nt: TGTGCCAGCAGTTTAACCTTTCGACTAGCGGGGGGTACCGGGGAGCTGTTTTTT; cdr3_aa: CASSLTFRLAGGTGELFF
d_call: TRBD2; v_call: TRBV6-1; j_call: TRBJ2-3; clone_size: NA; cdr3_nt: TGTGCCAGCACTGGTAACGGGAGGTTCTCAGATACGCAGTATTTT; cdr3_aa: CASTGNGRFSDTQYF
d_call: NA; v_call: TRBV12-3/TRBV12-4; j_call: TRBJ2-7; clone_size: NA; cdr3_nt: TGTGCCAGCAAAACGGGTGCTACATACGAGCAGTACTTC; cdr3_aa: CASKTGATYEQYF
d_call: TRBD2; v_call: TRBV3-1; j_call: TRBJ2-3; clone_size: NA; cdr3_nt: TGTGCCAGCAGCCACTCCACCAGCGGGAGGGCGGTAGATACGCAGTATTTT; cdr3_aa: CASSHSTSGRAVDTQYF
d_call: NA; v_call: TRBV2; j_call: TRBJ1-5; clone_size: NA; cdr3_nt: TGTGCCAGCAGCCAAGAGGGTGCCAATCAGCCCCAGCATTTT; cdr3_aa: CASSQEGANQPQHF
d_call: TRBD2; v_call: TRBV28; j_call: TRBJ2-1; clone_size: NA; cdr3_nt: TGTGCCAGCAGTCCCCACCGGGGACTAGCGGGAGTGAATGAGCAGTTCTTC; cdr3_aa: CASSPHRGLAGVNEQFF
d_call: TRBD1; v_call: TRBV12-3/TRBV12-4; j_call: TRBJ2-2; clone_size: many; cdr3_nt: TGTGCCAGCAGTTTACTGAGGGGACAGGGGAACACCGGGGAGCTGTTTTTT; cdr3_aa: CASSLLRGQGNTGELFF
d_call: TRBD1; v_call: TRBV12-3/TRBV12-4; j_call: TRBJ1-1; clone_size: many; cdr3_nt: TGTGCCAGCAGGACAGGGGGAACTGAAGCTTTCTTT; cdr3_aa: CASRTGGTEAFF
d_call: NA; v_call: TRBV7-9; j_call: TRBJ2-5; clone_size: NA; cdr3_nt: TGTGCCAGCAGCTTATTCCAGGGCCAAGGGTCCCAGTACTTC; cdr3_aa: CASSLFQGQGSQYF
d_call: NA; v_call: TRBV7-8; j_call: TRBJ1-1; clone_size: NA; cdr3_nt: TGTGCCAGCATGATAATTGGGAACACTGAAGCTTTCTTT; cdr3_aa: CASMIIGNTEAFF
d_call: TRBD1; v_call: TRBV7-3; j_call: TRBJ2-2; clone_size: few; cdr3_nt: TGTGCCAGCAGAGACCAGACAGGGGCGAACACCGGGGAGCTGTTTTTT; cdr3_aa: CASRDQTGANTGELFF
d_call: NA; v_call: TRBV10-3; j_call: TRBJ2-7; clone_size: NA; cdr3_nt: TGTGCCATCCTAACTCCAGCCTACGAGCAGTACTTC; cdr3_aa: CAILTPAYEQYF
d_call: NA; v_call: TRBV12-3/TRBV12-4; j_call: TRBJ2-5; clone_size: many; cdr3_nt: TGTGCCAGCAGTTCGCTAGCGCACCAAGAGACCCAGTACTTC; cdr3_aa: CASSSLAHQETQYF
d_call: NA; v_call: TRBV12-3/TRBV12-4; j_call: TRBJ1-3; clone_size: many; cdr3_nt: TGTGCCAGCAGTTTACAGGGGTTATCGGGAAACACCATATATTTT; cdr3_aa: CASSLQGLSGNTIYF
d_call: NA; v_call: TRBV6-4; j_call: TRBJ1-2; clone_size: few; cdr3_nt: TGTGCCAGCACCCCGCCGGCGGCAAACTATGGCTACACCTTC; cdr3_aa: CASTPPAANYGYTF
d_call: NA; v_call: TRBV20-1; j_call: TRBJ1-6; clone_size: NA; cdr3_nt: TGCAGTGCTAGAGATCAGGGGAGTGTAAATTCACCCCTCCACTTT; cdr3_aa: CSARDQGSVNSPLHF
d_call: NA; v_call: TRBV3-1; j_call: TRBJ2-4; clone_size: few; cdr3_nt: TGTGCCAGCAGCCAAGAATTGGGGTCCATTCAGTACTTC; cdr3_aa: CASSQELGSIQYF
d_call: NA; v_call: TRBV20-1; j_call: TRBJ2-7; clone_size: many; cdr3_nt: TGCAGTGCTACCCGGCGGGACGAGCAGTACTTC; cdr3_aa: CSATRRDEQYF
d_call: NA; v_call: TRBV7-9; j_call: TRBJ1-3; clone_size: many; cdr3_nt: TGTGCCAGCAGCTTAGCGCGGACGGAGGGAAACACCATATATTTT; cdr3_aa: CASSLARTEGNTIYF
d_call: TRBD2; v_call: TRBV2; j_call: TRBJ2-7; clone_size: once; cdr3_nt: TGTGCCACCGGAGCGGGACGGAATATCGAGCAGTACTTC; cdr3_aa: CATGAGRNIEQYF